Listed here are 32 T cell receptor beta chains from one sample, sequenced in a study of blood T cell repertoires in COVID-19. Generated by immunoSEQ multiplex PCR, the TCRdb table keeps only in-frame clones and is missing some. The sample lists around 310,000 clones, 89% occurring once. Specimen: PBMCs or T cells enriched from blood (not recorded which). These receptors were obtained from a woman in her thirties who had recovered from COVID-19.

This chain links TRBV7-8 with TRBJ1-1; D might be TRBD1 (6 bases). Germline lookup yields CDR1 SGHVS and CDR2 FQNEAQ. This CDR3 spans 16 amino acids. Trimming left V 2 bases short and J 5 bases short, with 18 bases between. The CDR3: CASSLTFQGSRTEAFF. The CDR3, as DNA: TGTGCCAGCAGCTTAACTTTTCAGGGGAGTCGGACTGAAGCTTTCTTT.

V and J are TRBV5-4 and TRBJ2-7; tentative D call: TRBD1 (5 bases). Trimming left V 0 bases short and J 3 bases short, with 16 bases between. CDR3 length: 16 amino acids. CDR1 SGHNT and CDR2 YYREEE come from the germline V gene (reference sequence). The CDR3 sequence: CASSLGQPTGLYEQYF. The CDR3 DNA follows: TGTGCCAGCAGCTTGGGACAGCCCACCGGGCTCTACGAGCAGTACTTC.

The rearrangement uses TRBV6-6 and TRBJ1-5; 10 nucleotides agree with TRBD1. J was trimmed by 4 bases and V by 5 bases; bases with no gene match: 2. Germline-derived CDR1 and CDR2 are MNHNY and SVGAGI (reference sequence). CDR3 length: 14 residues. CDR3 sequence: CASSTGQGNQPQHF. As DNA, the CDR3 is TGTGCCAGCAGTACGGGACAGGGGAATCAGCCCCAGCATTTT.

V is TRBV2 and J is TRBJ1-1, with D possibly matching TRBD1 (5 bases). Germline values: CDR1 SNHLY, CDR2 FYNNEI. The CDR3 is 15 residues long. V was shortened by 4 bases and J by 1 base, with 13 bases between the two germline ends. The CDR3 loop is CASSVTRQRNTEAFF. The CDR3 nucleotides are TGTGCCAGCAGTGTAACGAGACAGAGGAACACTGAAGCTTTCTTT.

The genes are TRBV5-1 and TRBJ1-5, with a tentative D call TRBD1 (5 bases). This CDR3 is built from 15 residues. CDR1 and CDR2 from the germline V gene are SGHRS and YFSETQ. Trimming pared 0 bases from V and 6 bases from J, leaving 13 bases between. Here the CDR3 DNA reads TGCGCCAGCAGCTTGGGGGGGGAGTCAGGTCAGCCCCAGCATTTT. This sequence encodes CASSLGGESGQPQHF.

The genes are TRBV10-3 and TRBJ2-3, with D tentatively TRBD1 (5 bases). Germline loops: CDR1 ENHRY, CDR2 SYGVKD. The CDR3 totals 14 residues. Between the trimmed V and J ends, which lost 6 bases and 0 bases, there was a span of 10 bases. CDR3 DNA sequence: TGTGCCATCAGAGTCAGGGAAAGCACAGATACGCAGTATTTT. Encoded protein: CAIRVRESTDTQYF.

In regard to this clone: The junction shows a germline mismatch at one end, possibly a read error. V usage is TRBV7-2 and J usage is TRBJ1-3; TRBD1 agrees at 7 bases. Per the germline V gene, CDR1 is SGHTA and CDR2 is FQGNSA. This CDR3 has 13 residues. The CDR3 sequence is CASSLGRGVMLNF. As DNA, the CDR3 is TGTGCCAGCAGCTTAGGCAGGGGGGTAATGCTGAATTTT.

The CDR3 protein is CASKRQGDTEAFF. The CDR3 DNA follows: TGTGCCAGCAAGCGACAGGGTGACACTGAAGCTTTCTTT. This chain uses TRBV12-3 or TRBV12-4 with TRBJ1-1; TRBD1 matches 7 bases. The CDR3 consists of 13 residues. V shed 7 bases, J shed 3 bases, and the junction held 5 bases outside the gene matches.

The chain employs TRBV10-3 and TRBJ2-7; TRBD1 matches at 9 bases. This CDR3 is built from 16 residues. Germline V CDR1 and CDR2: ENHRY, SYGVKD. The V and J ends lost 1 base and 2 bases, in that order; junction bases with no gene match: 6. DNA for the CDR3: TGTGCCATCAGTGAGTACTCCGGGACAGGGACCTACGAGCAGTACTTC. Translated, it gives CAISEYSGTGTYEQYF.

The CDR3 spells CATMGALSTDTQYF. CDR3 nucleotides: TGTGCCACCATGGGGGCTCTGAGCACAGATACGCAGTATTTT. The chain employs TRBV24-1 and TRBJ2-3; D is perhaps TRBD1 (6 bases). V lost 8 bases and J lost 0, with 11 bases in between. The CDR3 length is 14 residues. Germline CDR1 and CDR2: KGHDR and SFDVKD.

The chain is built from TRBV19 and TRBJ2-1; 8 bases align to TRBD2. The junction had 6 bases not matched to a gene; V was cut back by 3 bases and J by 5 bases. This CDR3 is 15 amino acids long. CDR1 is LNHDA, CDR2 SQIVND, per germline (reference sequence). The CDR3 DNA reads TGTGCCAGTAGTATTACCAGCGGGAGACACAATGAGCAGTTCTTC. Encoded protein: CASSITSGRHNEQFF.

The chain recombines TRBV7-9 with TRBJ2-2; 7 bases map to TRBD1. The J segment lost 4 bases and the V segment lost 1 base, leaving 3 bases of the junction unmatched. The CDR3 consists of 15 residues. Germline V gene data show CDR1 as SEHNR and CDR2 as FQNEAQ (reference sequence). CDR3 region: CASSLGQGSTGELFF. In DNA, the CDR3 is TGTGCCAGCAGCTTAGGACAGGGATCCACCGGGGAGCTGTTTTTT.

This clone was seen ten or more times. The J gene is TRBJ2-2, the V gene TRBV4-1; the D gene is possibly TRBD1 (6 bases). V lost 0 bases and J lost 4, with 12 bases in between. Looked up from germline, CDR1 is MGHRA and CDR2 is YSYEKL. This CDR3 is built from 16 residues. The chain's CDR3 is CASSQDRARGTGELFF. The CDR3 DNA sequence: TGCGCCAGCAGCCAAGATAGGGCCAGGGGCACCGGGGAGCTGTTTTTT.

This sequence joins TRBV30 and TRBJ1-6, with 7 bases fitting TRBD1. The trim removed 2 bases at V and 7 bases at J, leaving 8 bases unmatched. This CDR3 has 15 residues. Germline values: CDR1 GTSNPN, CDR2 SVGIG (reference sequence). The CDR3 here is CAWSPSDRTNSPLHF. CDR3 nucleotide sequence: TGTGCCTGGAGTCCGTCGGACAGGACCAATTCACCCCTCCACTTT.

The chain uses TRBV29-1 and TRBJ1-4; TRBD1 might be the D (6 bases). V lost 5 bases, J lost 4 bases, and 11 bases lay in between. Per germline, CDR1 SQVTM and CDR2 ANQGSEA. This CDR3 contains 13 residues. The CDR3 sequence is CSVLQGDNEKLFF. Here the CDR3 DNA reads TGCAGCGTTTTACAGGGCGATAATGAAAAACTGTTTTTT. The complete variable domain, with remaining parts taken from reference TRBV29-1 and TRBJ1-4, reads SAVISQKPSRDICQRGTSLTIQCQVDSQVTMMFWYRQQPGQSLTLIATANQGSEATYESGFVIDKFPISRPNLTFSTLTVSNMSPEDSSIYLCSVLQGDNEKLFFGSGTQLSVL.

The chain has TRBV19 and TRBJ1-4; D not certain. The CDR3 spans 13 residues. Germline V gene sequence: CDR1 LNHDA, CDR2 SQIVND (reference sequence). Trimming shortened V by 8 bases and J by 3 bases, and 10 bases separated the two germline ends. CDR3 loop: CASSGGSNEKLFF. CDR3 nucleotide sequence: TGTGCCAGTTCTGGCGGATCTAATGAAAAACTGTTTTTT. Combining the CDR3 with reference TRBV19 and TRBJ1-4 gives the whole variable domain DGGITQSPKYLFRKEGQNVTLSCEQNLNHDAMYWYRQDPGQGLRLIYYSQIVNDFQKGDIAEGYSVSREKKESFPLTVTSAQKNPTAFYLCASSGGSNEKLFFGSGTQLSVL.

This clone was recorded only once. The J gene is TRBJ2-7, the V gene TRBV19; 8 nucleotides agree with TRBD2. Germline loops: CDR1 LNHDA, CDR2 SQIVND (reference sequence). This CDR3 region has 13 residues. CDR3 coding DNA: TGTGCGGCGGGAGGCCCGAGCTCCTACGAGCAGTACTTC. Protein product: CAAGGPSSYEQYF.

This clone has just one count. This sequence joins TRBV28 and TRBJ2-5, with 10 bases matching TRBD1. The length of the CDR3 is 17 residues. From germline, CDR1 is MDHEN and CDR2 SYDVKM. V shed 7 bases and J 4 bases; nucleotides not matched to a gene: 15. CDR3 residues: CASIRADRGMVGETQYF. CDR3 DNA sequence: TGTGCCAGCATCCGGGCGGACAGGGGGATGGTGGGAGAGACCCAGTACTTC.

The chain is built from TRBV7-2 and TRBJ1-6; 8 nucleotides match TRBD1. The germline CDR1 and CDR2 sequences are SGHTA and FQGNSA. The CDR3 totals 15 residues. The V gene end was trimmed by 5 bases and the J gene end by 9 bases; junction bases not matched to a gene: 9. The CDR3 region has the DNA TGTGCCAGCAGCCCACGGACAGGGTGGGGTTCACCCCTCCACTTT. Protein sequence: CASSPRTGWGSPLHF.

This clone was observed a few times. Within the sample, other DNA sequences also encode this same CDR3. The chain is built from TRBV4-2 and TRBJ2-1; possibly TRBD2 for D (6 bases). This CDR3 has 17 amino acids. V shed 8 bases and J shed 4 bases, with 24 bases lying between them. The germline V gene encodes CDR1 LGHNA and CDR2 YNFKEQ. The CDR3 reads CASQPNLRDLFYNEQFF. Written as DNA, the CDR3 is TGTGCCAGCCAACCTAATCTCCGGGACTTGTTTTACAATGAGCAGTTCTTC.

This clone was counted once. V is TRBV7-2 and J is TRBJ2-1, with TRBD1 as a possible D gene (6 bases). The CDR3 is made up of 15 amino acids. V lost 3 bases and J 5 bases, leaving 14 bases between the germline ends. In germline, CDR1 is SGHTA, CDR2 FQGNSA. The CDR3, as DNA: TGTGCCAGCAGCTTCCGACAGGAAAGAAACAATGAGCAGTTCTTC. It specifies CASSFRQERNNEQFF.

The gene calls are TRBV30 and TRBJ2-5; D gene ambiguous. This CDR3 is built from 11 residues. With 2 bases removed from V and 5 bases from J, the gap between germline ends came to 6 bases. Per germline, CDR1 GTSNPN and CDR2 SVGIG (reference sequence). The CDR3 here is CAWSLVETQYF. CDR3 in DNA: TGTGCCTGGAGTCTAGTGGAGACCCAGTACTTC. The variable domain in full, with the rest retrieved from reference TRBV30 and TRBJ2-5, is SQTIHQWPATLVQPVGSPLSLECTVEGTSNPNLYWYRQAAGRGLQLLFYSVGIGQISSEVPQNLSASRPQDRQFILSSKKLLLSDSGFYLCAWSLVETQYFGPGTRLLVL.

The chain recombines TRBV27 with TRBJ1-2, with 8 bases aligning to TRBD1. Germline CDR1 MNHEY, CDR2 SMNVEV (reference sequence). CDR3 length: 12 amino acids. V shed 5 bases, J shed 4 bases, and the junction held 0 bases outside the gene matches. CDR3 DNA: TGTGCCAGCAGTGGGACAGGCTATGGCTACACCTTC. It encodes CASSGTGYGYTF.

Here the CDR3 reads CASRASGSIYEQYF. The CDR3 region has the DNA TGTGCCAGCAGGGCTAGCGGGAGTATCTACGAGCAGTACTTC. This rearrangement joins TRBV28 to TRBJ2-7, with 10 bases aligning to TRBD2. The CDR3 totals 14 residues. Germline CDR1 is MDHEN and CDR2 is SYDVKM. The ends lost 6 bases at V and 3 bases at J; junction bases unmatched: 5.

The chain uses TRBV28 and TRBJ2-2; D is unclear. Trimming shortened V by 2 bases and J by 1 base, and 5 bases separated the two germline ends. Germline lookup yields CDR1 MDHEN and CDR2 SYDVKM. The CDR3 extends over 14 amino acids. CDR3 in amino acids: CASSLTGNTGELFF. The CDR3 bases are TGTGCCAGCAGTTTAACCGGGAACACCGGGGAGCTGTTTTTT.

The V and J genes are TRBV2 and TRBJ1-5; 8 bases are a match to TRBD1. The length of the CDR3 is 15 residues. Germline CDR1 SNHLY, CDR2 FYNNEI. Trimming at V came to 4 bases and at J to 3 bases, leaving 5 bases not matched to a gene. This CDR3 is CASSGGQGINQPQHF. The CDR3 nucleotides are TGTGCCAGCAGTGGAGGACAGGGTATCAATCAGCCCCAGCATTTT.

The rearrangement uses TRBV4-2 and TRBJ2-1; 10 positions match TRBD1. The germline CDR1 and CDR2 sequences are LGHNA and YNFKEQ. This CDR3 comprises 16 residues. V lost 1 base to trimming and J lost 10 bases; unmatched junction nucleotides: 10. The CDR3 is CASSQVRGTGVGEQFF. The DNA of the CDR3 is TGTGCCAGCAGCCAAGTGCGTGGGACAGGGGTTGGAGAGCAGTTCTTC.

The chain joins TRBV19 to TRBJ2-2; 7 bases line up with TRBD2. Germline CDR1 reads LNHDA; CDR2 reads SQIVND (reference sequence). V was pared by 8 bases and J by 1 base, with 1 base of the junction left unmatched. The CDR3 sequence is 13 residues long. This CDR3 reads CASLAVNTGELFF. The CDR3 DNA sequence: TGTGCCAGTCTAGCGGTGAACACCGGGGAGCTGTTTTTT.

Concerning this clone itself: The junction does not match germline at one end; this may be a read error. The CDR3 DNA reads as TGTGCCTGGAGTGTACGAGGGAGGGACCGTGTTCGGTTC. This translates into CAWSVRGRDRVRF. V is TRBV30 and J is TRBJ2-7; TRBD2 agrees at 7 bases. The CDR3 extends over 13 amino acids. Germline assignment: CDR1 GTSNPN and CDR2 SVGIG (reference sequence).

The chain carries TRBV6-5 and TRBJ1-2, with D hard to call. V lost 6 bases and J lost 3, with 8 bases in between. The V gene's germline CDR1 is MNHEY and CDR2 SVGAGI. CDR3 length equals 12 residues. DNA of the CDR3: TGTGCCAGCAGATTCCCCGACTATGGCTACACCTTC. Residues: CASRFPDYGYTF.

The chain employs TRBV24-1 and TRBJ2-2; 8 nucleotides line up with TRBD2. In germline, CDR1 is KGHDR, CDR2 SFDVKD. CDR3 size: 17 residues. The ends lost 4 bases at V and 0 bases at J; junction bases unmatched: 6. This CDR3 reads CATSDQGLAPNTGELFF. The CDR3 bases are TGTGCCACCAGTGACCAAGGACTAGCTCCGAACACCGGGGAGCTGTTTTTT.

The chain is built from TRBV6-2 or TRBV6-3 and TRBJ1-2; no clear D gene. Trimming left V 2 bases short and J 8 bases short, with 12 bases between. From germline, CDR1 is MNHEY and CDR2 SVGEGT. The CDR3 has 13 residues. CDR3 sequence: CASSYGGMEGYTF. The CDR3 region has the DNA TGTGCCAGCAGTTACGGAGGGATGGAAGGCTACACCTTC.